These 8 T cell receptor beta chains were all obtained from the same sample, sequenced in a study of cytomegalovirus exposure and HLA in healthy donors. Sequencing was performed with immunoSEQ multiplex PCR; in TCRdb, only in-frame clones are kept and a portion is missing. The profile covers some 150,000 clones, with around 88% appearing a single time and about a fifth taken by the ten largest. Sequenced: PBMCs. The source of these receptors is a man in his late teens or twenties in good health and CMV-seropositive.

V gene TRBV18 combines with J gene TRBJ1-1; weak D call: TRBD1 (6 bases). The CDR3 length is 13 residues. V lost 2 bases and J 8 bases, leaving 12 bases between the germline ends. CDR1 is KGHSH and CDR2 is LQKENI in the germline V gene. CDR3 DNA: TGTGCCAGCTCACCAAGTTTGCAGGGGGAAGCTTTCTTT. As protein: CASSPSLQGEAFF.

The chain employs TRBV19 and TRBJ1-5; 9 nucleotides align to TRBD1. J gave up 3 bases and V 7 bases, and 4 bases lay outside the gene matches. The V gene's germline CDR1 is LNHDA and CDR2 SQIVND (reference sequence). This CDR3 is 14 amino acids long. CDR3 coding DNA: TGTGCCAGTAATAGGGACAGGGACAATCAGCCCCAGCATTTT. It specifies CASNRDRDNQPQHF.

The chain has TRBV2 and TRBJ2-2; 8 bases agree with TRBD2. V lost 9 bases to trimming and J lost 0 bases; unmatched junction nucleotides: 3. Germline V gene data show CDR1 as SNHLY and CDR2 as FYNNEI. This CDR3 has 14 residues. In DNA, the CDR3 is TGTGCCAGGCGGGGGGACTCGAACACCGGGGAGCTGTTTTTT. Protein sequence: CARRGDSNTGELFF.

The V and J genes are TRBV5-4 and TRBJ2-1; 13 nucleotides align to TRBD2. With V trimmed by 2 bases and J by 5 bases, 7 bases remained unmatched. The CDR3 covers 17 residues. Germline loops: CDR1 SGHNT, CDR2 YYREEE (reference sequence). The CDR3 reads CASSLAGTSGANNEQFF. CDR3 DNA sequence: TGTGCCAGCAGCTTAGCCGGGACTAGCGGGGCCAACAATGAGCAGTTCTTC.

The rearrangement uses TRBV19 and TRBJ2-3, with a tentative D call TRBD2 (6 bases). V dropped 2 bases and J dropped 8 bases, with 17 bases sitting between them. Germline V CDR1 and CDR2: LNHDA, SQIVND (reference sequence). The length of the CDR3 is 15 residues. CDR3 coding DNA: TGTGCCAGTAGTATAAGGGCAGGGCCGGGACTTACGCAGTATTTT. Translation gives CASSIRAGPGLTQYF. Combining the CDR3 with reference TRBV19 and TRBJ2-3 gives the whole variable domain DGGITQSPKYLFRKEGQNVTLSCEQNLNHDAMYWYRQDPGQGLRLIYYSQIVNDFQKGDIAEGYSVSREKKESFPLTVTSAQKNPTAFYLCASSIRAGPGLTQYFGPGTRLTVL.

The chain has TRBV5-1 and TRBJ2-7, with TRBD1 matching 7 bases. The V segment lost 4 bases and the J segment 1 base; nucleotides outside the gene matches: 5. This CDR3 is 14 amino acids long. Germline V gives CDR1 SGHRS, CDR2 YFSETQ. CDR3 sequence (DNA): TGCGCCAGCAGCGGCGGACAGGCTTCCTACGAGCAGTACTTC. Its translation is CASSGGQASYEQYF.

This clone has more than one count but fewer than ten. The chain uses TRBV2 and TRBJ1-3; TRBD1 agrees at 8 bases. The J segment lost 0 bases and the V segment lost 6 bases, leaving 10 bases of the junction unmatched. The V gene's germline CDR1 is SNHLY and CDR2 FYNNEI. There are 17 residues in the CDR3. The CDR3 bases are TGTGCCAGCAGCGCGGAGTGGACAGGGAGCTCTGGAAACACCATATATTTT. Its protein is CASSAEWTGSSGNTIYF.

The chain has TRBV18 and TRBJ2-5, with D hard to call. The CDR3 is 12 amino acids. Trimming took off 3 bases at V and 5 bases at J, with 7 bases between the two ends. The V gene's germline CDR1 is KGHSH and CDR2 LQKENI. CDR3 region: CASSPPSETQYF. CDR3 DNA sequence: TGTGCCAGCTCACCCCCGAGTGAGACCCAGTACTTC.